This TCR beta chain derives from a study of blood T cell repertoires in COVID-19. The V and J ends lost 4 bases and 0 bases, in that order; junction bases with no gene match: 15. The CDR3 loop spans 20 amino acids. Germline V gene sequence: CDR1 SGHRS, CDR2 YFSETQ. The data were produced by immunoSEQ multiplex PCR, yet TCRdb's version contains in-frame clones alone and is incomplete. The sample has 250,000 to 400,000 clones; 80% to 90% are singletons. The source material was PBMCs or T cells enriched from blood (not recorded which). The rearrangement uses TRBV5-1 and TRBJ2-6, with 8 bases lining up with TRBD2. The clonotype originates from a woman under 40 who had recovered from COVID-19. CDR3 bases: TGCGCCAGCAGCCCCGTCGCCCGGGGGGGTCGGAGCTCTGGGGCCAACGTCCTGACTTTC. This sequence encodes CASSPVARGGRSSGANVLTF.